This TCR beta chain emerged from a study of blood T cell repertoires in COVID-19. Germline CDR1 and CDR2: MNHEY and SVGEGT. The CDR3 is 15 amino acids. Trimming left V 5 bases short and J 1 base short, with 13 bases between. Generated by immunoSEQ multiplex PCR, the TCRdb table keeps only in-frame clones and is missing some. The table lists approximately 260,000 clones, approximately 90% of them singletons. Sequencing was done on a sample of peripheral blood. The chain couples TRBV6-2 or TRBV6-3 to TRBJ2-3; TRBD2 might be the D (6 bases). The receptor was isolated from a man between 18 and 29 years old with active or convalescent COVID-19. CDR3 residues: CASSPREWGTDTQYF. CDR3 nucleotide sequence: TGTGCCAGCAGTCCCCGGGAGTGGGGCACAGATACGCAGTATTTT.